A selection of T cell receptor beta chains follows, all from one sample in a study of T-cell reconstitution after alpha-beta-depleted transplantation in children. TCRdb re-called the PCR reads with MiXCR, one entry per CDR3 protein. The table has a few hundred thousand distinct CDR3 sequences, about 9.5% seen once. The sequencing here drew on PBMCs from the stem cell graft donor, taken from the stem cell graft. These TCRs come from a human donor who donated a stem cell graft to a child with acute lymphoblastic leukemia. Each CDR3 is given with its conserved first and last residue. D genes are given only for firm matches. Clone size is stated in some rows and not others, as once, few, many or a class when expanded.

v_gene,abundance,len,d_gene,j_gene,CDR3aa,CDR3nt
TRBV2,many,14,-,TRBJ1-6,CASTGEGAGSPLHF,TGTGCCAGCACGGGTGAGGGAGCGGGGTCACCCCTCCACTTT
TRBV5-1,-,15,TRBD2,TRBJ2-3,CASSFLAGRTDTQYF,TGCGCCAGCAGCTTCCTAGCGGGGCGCACAGATACGCAGTATTTT
TRBV27,many,13,TRBD1,TRBJ1-2,CASSQDRGYGYTF,TGTGCCAGCAGTCAAGACAGGGGCTATGGCTACACCTTC
TRBV27,-,14,TRBD1,TRBJ1-4,CASRKQGVLEKLFF,TGTGCCAGCAGGAAACAGGGGGTTCTTGAAAAACTGTTTTTT
TRBV4-3,many,15,-,TRBJ2-2,CASSVRGEVPGELFF,TGCGCCAGCAGCGTTCGGGGCGAAGTCCCCGGGGAGCTGTTTTTT
TRBV10-3,-,14,TRBD1,TRBJ1-1,CAIRDTGGSAEAFF,TGTGCCATCAGAGACACAGGGGGCTCTGCTGAAGCTTTCTTT
TRBV4-1,-,13,-,TRBJ2-1,CASSQERGNEQFF,TGCGCCAGCAGCCAAGAGAGGGGAAATGAGCAGTTCTTC
TRBV12-3/TRBV12-4,many,16,-,TRBJ1-4,CASSLDPTRGSEKLFF,TGTGCCAGCAGTTTAGACCCCACGAGGGGTAGCGAAAAACTGTTTTTT
TRBV11-2,-,13,-,TRBJ1-2,CASSFGENYGYTF,TGTGCCAGCAGCTTCGGAGAGAACTATGGCTACACCTTC
TRBV6-1,few,18,TRBD2,TRBJ2-1,CASSDPDYTSGIYNEQFF,TGTGCCAGCAGTGATCCTGACTACACTAGCGGGATTTACAATGAGCAGTTCTTC
TRBV12-3/TRBV12-4,few,15,-,TRBJ1-5,CASRTGGELDQPQHF,TGTGCCAGCAGAACTGGGGGGGAGTTGGATCAGCCCCAGCATTTT
TRBV6-5,many,15,TRBD1,TRBJ2-7,CASSYLGQGTYEQYF,TGTGCCAGCAGTTACCTAGGACAGGGGACCTACGAGCAGTACTTC
TRBV10-3,few,17,TRBD1,TRBJ2-3,CAISDRQGQGVTDTQYF,TGTGCCATCAGTGACCGACAAGGACAGGGGGTCACAGATACGCAGTATTTT
TRBV10-3,-,14,-,TRBJ2-2,CAISENSRTGELFF,TGTGCCATCAGTGAGAATTCTCGAACCGGGGAGCTGTTTTTT
TRBV20-1,-,15,TRBD1,TRBJ2-7,CSATEKIGQGSEQYF,TGCAGTGCTACGGAAAAAATTGGACAGGGGTCCGAGCAGTACTTC
TRBV20-1,many,15,-,TRBJ1-1,CSAPGPLRMNTEAFF,TGCAGTGCTCCTGGGCCACTACGAATGAACACTGAAGCTTTCTTT
TRBV19,few,18,-,TRBJ1-1,CASSSRGLRGGMNTEAFF,TGTGCCAGTAGTTCCAGGGGCCTAAGGGGGGGAATGAACACTGAAGCTTTCTTT
TRBV12-3/TRBV12-4,-,14,-,TRBJ1-5,CASRPQGSGQPQHF,TGTGCCAGCAGACCACAGGGTTCGGGTCAGCCCCAGCATTTT
TRBV15,few,14,TRBD1,TRBJ1-2,CATSSRGGTYGYTF,TGTGCCACCAGCAGTCGAGGGGGCACCTATGGCTACACCTTC
TRBV4-2,many,16,TRBD2,TRBJ2-2,CASSQDSGSGAGELFF,TGTGCCAGCAGCCAAGATAGTGGTAGCGGGGCCGGGGAGCTGTTTTTT
TRBV5-1,few,16,-,TRBJ1-1,CASSLVGRAPNTEAFF,TGCGCCAGCAGCTTGGTGGGCAGGGCGCCAAACACTGAAGCTTTCTTT
TRBV20-1,-,14,-,TRBJ1-1,CSAPPVGLNTEAFF,TGCAGTGCCCCCCCGGTTGGGTTAAACACTGAAGCTTTCTTT